A single sample gave rise to the 29 T cell receptor beta chains below, sequenced in a study of breast tumors, draining lymph nodes, adjacent tissues. Axillary draining lymph nodes of breast cancer patients supplied the node samples. A single record per CDR3 protein comes from TCRdb applying MiXCR to the multiplex PCR reads. The repertoire holds some 140,000 distinct CDR3 sequences, approximately 20% seen once, with roughly 2.5% in the top ten. Source material: axillary lymph node tissue. These TCRs come from a female donor with breast cancer. Some clones in this sample may be carry-over from other donors' samples.

This clonotype was picked up many times. The V gene is TRBV7-6, the J gene TRBJ2-1; TRBD2 might be the D (6 bases). V was trimmed by 1 base and J by 5 bases, leaving 15 bases between them. The CDR3 sequence is 16 residues long. Germline CDR1 SGHVS, CDR2 FNYEAQ. CDR3 loop: CASSLGQRSGDNEQFF. The CDR3 bases are TGTGCCAGCAGCTTAGGTCAGCGCTCGGGGGACAATGAGCAGTTCTTC.

There are many counts of this clonotype. The chain is built from TRBV20-1 and TRBJ2-7; the D gene is possibly TRBD1 (6 bases). V was trimmed by 3 bases and J by 3 bases, leaving 12 bases between them. This CDR3 has 13 amino acids. Per the germline V gene, CDR1 is DFQATT and CDR2 is SNEGSKA (reference sequence). The CDR3 DNA follows: TGCAGTGCTAGCCGAGGACAGTTCTACGAGCAGTACTTC. As protein: CSASRGQFYEQYF.

Only a few counts were recorded for this clonotype. No conserved phenylalanine or tryptophan ends this CDR3, so it is likely a read error. The V call is TRBV29-1, the J call TRBJ2-7, with 8 bases identical to TRBD2. J was trimmed by 4 bases and V by 3 bases; bases with no gene match: 2. Germline CDR1 and CDR2: SQVTM and ANQGSEA. The CDR3 totals 12 residues. In DNA, the CDR3 is TGCAGCGTTGAGGCTAGCGGGTACGAGCAGTACCTC. Translated: CSVEASGYEQYL.

V and J are TRBV18 and TRBJ2-5, with D possibly being TRBD1 or TRBD2 (5 bases each). Trimming took 1 base from V and 1 from J, leaving 10 bases between them. CDR1 and CDR2 from the germline V gene are KGHSH and LQKENI. The CDR3 is 15 residues long. This CDR3 reads CASSPQVGTQETQYF. The CDR3 DNA reads as TGTGCCAGCTCACCACAGGTGGGGACCCAAGAGACCCAGTACTTC.

This clonotype was observed many times. The V call is TRBV5-6, the J call TRBJ2-1; TRBD2 agrees at 9 bases. This CDR3 contains 16 residues. The germline gives CDR1 SGHDT, CDR2 YYEEEE. V lost 1 base, J lost 6 bases, and 8 bases stayed unmatched. In nucleotides, the CDR3 is TGTGCCAGCAGCTTGTTGGCGGGAGGGAGGGGCAATGAGCAGTTCTTC. Protein sequence: CASSLLAGGRGNEQFF. The full variable domain, completed using reference TRBV5-6 and TRBJ2-1, is DAGVTQSPTHLIKTRGQQVTLRCSPKSGHDTVSWYQQALGQGPQFIFQYYEEEERQRGNFPDRFSGHQFPNYSSELNVNALLLGDSALYLCASSLLAGGRGNEQFFGPGTRLTVL.

In this sample, this clonotype turned up many times. The chain combines TRBV29-1 with TRBJ2-5; perhaps TRBD1 as D (6 bases). Germline CDR1 is SQVTM and CDR2 is ANQGSEA. V was clipped by 7 bases and J by 1 base, with 13 bases between them. The CDR3 has 13 amino acids. The DNA for the CDR3 is TGCAGCGCCGTCGGACAGTCCCAAGAGACCCAGTACTTC. It encodes CSAVGQSQETQYF. Combining the CDR3 with reference TRBV29-1 and TRBJ2-5 gives the whole variable domain SAVISQKPSRDICQRGTSLTIQCQVDSQVTMMFWYRQQPGQSLTLIATANQGSEATYESGFVIDKFPISRPNLTFSTLTVSNMSPEDSSIYLCSAVGQSQETQYFGPGTRLLVL.

This clonotype was recorded at least ten times. The chain has TRBV28 and TRBJ2-7; tentatively, D is TRBD1 (7 bases). V lost 2 bases to trimming and J lost 4 bases, with 9 bases between them. The CDR3 has 13 residues. Germline V lookup: CDR1 MDHEN, CDR2 SYDVKM. The chain's CDR3 is CASSLPGGYEQYF. CDR3 bases: TGTGCCAGCAGTTTACCAGGGGGGTACGAGCAGTACTTC.

Remarks on this clonotype: This may be a read error: a much more frequent sequence differs by one nucleotide. Given the absence of the conserved phenylalanine or tryptophan at the CDR3 end, a read error is likely. The chain couples TRBV6-1 to TRBJ1-2; D gene ambiguous. V lost 3 bases to trimming and J lost 5 bases, with 16 bases between them. This CDR3 has 15 residues. Germline-derived CDR1 and CDR2 are MNHNS and SASEGT. CDR3 sequence: CASSDRAGPGYGYTC. For the CDR3, the DNA is TGTGCCAGCAGTGATAGGGCAGGCCCTGGATATGGCTACACCTGC.

The chain joins TRBV28 to TRBJ2-2; D unclear. V was cut by 3 bases and J by 3 bases, with 5 bases left in between. The CDR3 is made up of 13 amino acids. Germline values: CDR1 MDHEN, CDR2 SYDVKM. This CDR3 reads CASSLQDTGELFF. CDR3 coding DNA: TGTGCCAGCAGTTTGCAAGACACCGGGGAGCTGTTTTTT.

The table lists this clonotype with many counts. This sequence joins TRBV5-5 and TRBJ2-7, with 9 positions matching TRBD1. The J segment lost 2 bases and the V segment lost 0 bases, leaving 6 bases of the junction unmatched. The germline CDR1 and CDR2 sequences are SGHKS and YYEKEE (reference sequence). The CDR3 consists of 16 residues. CDR3 sequence: CASSLAGQGVAYEQYF. CDR3 bases: TGTGCCAGCAGCTTGGCGGGACAGGGAGTAGCCTACGAGCAGTACTTC.

A few counts support this clonotype. This could be a read error, since a much larger clone is one nucleotide away. The gene calls are TRBV4-3 and TRBJ2-1; D remains ambiguous. The CDR3 covers 12 residues. Trimming cost V 0 bases and J 9 bases, with 6 bases left between them. Germline V CDR1 and CDR2: LGHNA, YSLEER. The DNA for the CDR3 is TGCGCCAGCAGCCAAGATTTGAGTGAGCAGTTCTTC. It specifies CASSQDLSEQFF.

This clonotype was counted many times. The rearrangement links TRBV11-3 to TRBJ2-3, with a weak D call TRBD2 (5 bases). Germline V gene data show CDR1 as SGHNT and CDR2 as YENEEA. The CDR3 covers 15 residues. The V and J ends lost 1 base and 4 bases respectively, with 12 bases between them. The CDR3 loop is CASSLGGGGADTQYF. The CDR3 nucleotides read TGTGCCAGCAGCTTAGGTGGAGGAGGCGCAGATACGCAGTATTTT.

As concerns this clonotype: With a much larger clone just one base away, this may be a read error. The chain links TRBV11-1 to TRBJ2-5, with TRBD2 identical over 11 bases. This CDR3 has 16 residues. The germline V gene encodes CDR1 SGHAT and CDR2 FQDESV (reference sequence). CDR3 region: CASSSATSGKVEIQYF. The CDR3 region has the DNA TGTGCCAGCAGCTCCGCGACTAGCGGGAAGGTAGAGATCCAGTACTTC.

Ten or more counts support this clonotype. This sequence joins TRBV5-1 and TRBJ2-5, with 7 bases that match TRBD1. CDR3 length: 15 residues. Trimming cost V 7 bases and J 0 bases; bases outside gene matches: 9. Germline assignment: CDR1 SGHRS and CDR2 YFSETQ. CDR3 residues: CASRILGQNQETQYF. As DNA, the CDR3 is TGCGCCAGCCGGATATTGGGACAGAACCAAGAGACCCAGTACTTC.

This clonotype came up once. CDR3 nucleotide sequence: TGTGCCAGCAGCGTCTTCCCCAGGGGCGGCACTGAAGCTTTCTTT. Amino acids: CASSVFPRGGTEAFF. The chain carries TRBV9 and TRBJ1-1; D perhaps matches TRBD1 (6 bases). Germline V lookup: CDR1 SGDLS, CDR2 YYNGEE. V lost 2 bases to trimming and J lost 4 bases, with 15 bases between them. The CDR3 runs to 15 residues.

This clonotype has at least ten counts. The V and J genes are TRBV12-3 or TRBV12-4 and TRBJ1-3, with D possibly being TRBD1 (5 bases). The V and J ends lost 6 bases and 1 base respectively, with 10 bases between them. This CDR3 comprises 14 residues. Here the CDR3 DNA reads TGTGCCAGCAGGGGGGGATTTTCTGGAAACACCATATATTTT. It encodes CASRGGFSGNTIYF.

This clonotype was observed at least ten times. This sequence joins TRBV15 and TRBJ2-3; D is unclear. Trimming removed 5 bases at V and 3 bases at J, with 6 bases between. The germline CDR1 and CDR2 sequences are LNHNV and YYDKDF (reference sequence). The CDR3 has 12 residues. The CDR3 loop is CATSSPTDTQYF. CDR3 DNA: TGTGCCACCAGCTCACCTACAGATACGCAGTATTTT.

A remark on this clonotype: This CDR3 is missing its conserved last phenylalanine or tryptophan, likely due to a read error. The J gene is TRBJ2-1, the V gene TRBV2, with 10 positions matching TRBD1. Germline assignment: CDR1 SNHLY and CDR2 FYNNEI. This CDR3 is built from 14 residues. V dropped 10 bases and J dropped 7; count of bases not matched to a gene: 10. CDR3 nucleotide sequence: TGTGCCACCGGACAGGGGGGCAATTTGAATGAGCAGTTCTAC. Translating it yields CATGQGGNLNEQFY.

This clonotype was observed many times. This chain connects TRBV2 to TRBJ2-7; 9 positions agree with TRBD2. V was clipped by 5 bases and J by 1 base; unmatched bases: 6. The germline gives CDR1 SNHLY, CDR2 FYNNEI. The CDR3 contains 15 residues. CDR3 amino acids: CASSLGAGGSYEQYF. The CDR3 DNA reads TGTGCCAGCAGTTTGGGGGCGGGAGGGTCCTACGAGCAGTACTTC.

As for this clonotype: It may be a read error: a sequence one base away is much more abundant. This chain connects TRBV6-5 to TRBJ2-1, with TRBD1 matching 7 bases. Germline V gene lookup returns CDR1 MNHEY and CDR2 SVGAGI. This CDR3 comprises 12 residues. V lost 6 bases, J lost 6 bases, and 2 bases stayed unmatched. CDR3 in DNA: TGTGCCAGCAGGACAGGGTTCAATGAGCAGTTCTTC. The encoded protein is CASRTGFNEQFF.

Many counts were recorded for this clonotype. The J gene is TRBJ2-3, the V gene TRBV11-2, with no clear D. Trimming pared 4 bases from V and 4 bases from J, leaving 12 bases between. Germline CDR1 reads SGHAT; CDR2 reads FQNNGV. This CDR3 is built from 14 residues. CDR3 residues: CASSSNYRADTQYF. CDR3 in DNA: TGTGCCAGCAGCTCCAACTACCGCGCAGATACGCAGTATTTT.

Points on this clonotype: A clone one base away is much larger, so this may be a read error. This rearrangement joins TRBV10-2 to TRBJ2-2; a possible D gene is TRBD1 (6 bases). The CDR3 totals 15 residues. CDR1 and CDR2 from the germline V gene are WSHSY and SAAADI. Here the CDR3 reads CASRDRSANTGELFF. In DNA form, the CDR3 reads TGCGCCAGCCGTGACAGGTCCGCGAACACCGGGGAGCTGTTTTTT.

This clonotype has a count of ten or more. The chain is built from TRBV7-2 and TRBJ2-3; 10 bases are a match to TRBD2. Germline lookup yields CDR1 SGHTA and CDR2 FQGNSA. Germline trimming cut 2 bases from V and 2 bases from J; bases unmatched to any gene: 4. CDR3 length equals 16 residues. CDR3: CASSLTSGILTDTQYF. In DNA form, the CDR3 reads TGTGCCAGCAGCTTAACTAGCGGGATCCTCACAGATACGCAGTATTTT.

This clonotype was seen more than once but under ten times. This chain uses TRBV20-1 with TRBJ2-1; the D is unclear. Trimming removed 1 base from V and 6 bases from J, with 19 bases in between. This CDR3 is built from 16 residues. Looked up from germline, CDR1 is DFQATT and CDR2 is SNEGSKA (reference sequence). CDR3 sequence (DNA): TGCAGTGCTAGAGCCCTGACCGGTCGGAGAGGCAATGAGCAGTTCTTC. This codes for CSARALTGRRGNEQFF.

This sequence joins TRBV3-1 and TRBJ1-2; D gene ambiguous. The CDR3 spans 15 residues. The ends were cut back, 7 bases at V and 4 bases at J, with 19 bases in the middle. Germline loops: CDR1 LGHDT, CDR2 YNNKEL (reference sequence). Here the CDR3 DNA reads TGTGCCAGCACCACCACGTTGTCGGGTGGCTATGGCTACACCTTC. Its protein is CASTTTLSGGYGYTF.

About this clonotype itself: One end of the junction varies from germline; a read error may be responsible. V and J are TRBV4-1 and TRBJ2-7; D is uncertain. Per the germline V gene, CDR1 is MGHRA and CDR2 is YSYEKL. This CDR3 is built from 14 residues. The chain's CDR3 is CASSQQGFGYEQHF. The DNA for the CDR3 is TGCGCCAGCAGCCAACAAGGGTTCGGCTACGAGCAGCACTTC.

The chain links TRBV28 to TRBJ1-3; D is uncertain. The CDR3 is made up of 15 amino acids. Trimming cost V 3 bases and J 2 bases, with 11 bases left between them. Germline V gene data show CDR1 as MDHEN and CDR2 as SYDVKM. The CDR3 DNA reads as TGTGCCAGCAGTTTTGTGCCGCGCGCTGGAAACACCATATATTTT. It is translated as CASSFVPRAGNTIYF.

A note on this clonotype: Given a much more abundant clone one base away, this may be a read error. V is TRBV5-1 and J is TRBJ1-3; D is unresolved. CDR3 length: 14 residues. Germline assignment: CDR1 SGHRS and CDR2 YFSETQ. The CDR3, as DNA: TGCGCCAGCAGCTTGGAAAGCTCTGGAAACGCCATATATTTT. Translation gives CASSLESSGNAIYF.

This clonotype has a handful of counts. J is TRBJ2-4 and V is TRBV20-1, with 9 bases lining up with TRBD1. The CDR3 is 15 amino acids. V dropped 3 bases and J dropped 6; count of bases not matched to a gene: 9. Germline values: CDR1 DFQATT, CDR2 SNEGSKA (reference sequence). CDR3 nucleotide sequence: TGCAGTGCTAGCGCCGGGACAGGGTATGGAAACATTCAGTACTTC. Its translation: CSASAGTGYGNIQYF.